This T cell receptor beta chain stems from a study of post-analysis software for immune sequencing data (dated by TCRdb to 2014 to 2015). Background for the entire study: The recorded disease courses included relapsing-remitting, secondary progressive and progressive-relapsing multiple sclerosis, and some patients had no subtype annotation. The patient repertoires were compared against about a dozen previously published healthy control repertoires obtained from donors aged about 6 to 28 years. A subset of samples was prepared in parallel using single-end sample barcoding, then pooled and co-amplified after Illumina adapter ligation. Points the paper makes about the study in general: Normalized Chao1 diversity was significantly lower in multiple sclerosis patients than controls, suggesting substantial peripheral T-cell clonal expansion. The control group was slightly older than the multiple sclerosis patient group. Direct clustering with F measure revealed strong co-clustering of samples prepared in the same batch, which led to a batch-effect correction. Significantly higher frequencies in patients than in controls were found for a few TRBV segments, including TRBV5-6, TRBV5-1 and TRBV20-1.

To demonstrate the VDJtools post-analysis software, TCR beta repertoires were profiled from the peripheral blood of some 12 young patients with multiple sclerosis. Multiple sclerosis patients were children and adolescents aged about 6 to 16 years. In this sample, this clonotype turned up once. No antigen is known for it. No much larger clonotype is one base removed from it; base qualities were not supplied. Trimming removed 3 bases from V and 9 bases from J; the gene matches leave 6 bases unexplained. Per the germline V gene, SGHRS is the CDR1 and YFSETQ is the CDR2. The CDR3 has 14 amino acids, counting the end cysteine and phenylalanine. Of all the DNA, just the CDR3 is kept, 42 bases in frame from base 1. Library preparation was by PCR. For sequencing, an Illumina HiSeq 2500 was employed. To reduce PCR and sequencing biases, unique molecular identifiers were incorporated into the TCR beta cDNA libraries. Per 1 to 10 million input T cells, approximately 500,000 cDNA molecules were obtained, such that each molecule approximated one T cell. The patient libraries were prepared and sequenced with the same protocol used for the earlier healthy control dataset. Within a given batch, samples were prepared together, multiplexed and sequenced on the same HiSeq lane. Concerning the study's data processing: MIGEC was used to process the raw barcoded reads, and molecular identifier groups with only a single read were discarded before consensus assembly and CDR3 extraction. Clonotype tables were post-analysed with VDJtools, normalizing diversity by down-sampling all datasets to the smallest sample size. Repertoire overlap clustering matched CDR3 amino acid but not nucleotide sequences to correct batch-related cross-sample contamination. The public reads were quality trimmed at Q25 with fastp and then assembled into clones with MiXCR by TCRdb, keeping productive beta chains. Identical CDR3 proteins give one entry, which carries the most common genes and DNA. Clone size and V and J calls follow TCRdb, not the original study. Counted in this sample were fewer than 850,000 distinct CDR3 sequences; approximately 44% of them appeared once. The top ten clones comprise roughly 4.9% of the sample.

Source material: blood. This TCR was recovered from a girl under 18 with multiple sclerosis. The V and J segments used are TRBV5-1 and TRBJ2-1, and TRBD2 matches 10 of the central bases. Read as DNA, the sequence is TGCGCCAGCAGCTCCCTCATAGCGGGAGGTGAGCAGTTCTTC. Protein translation: CASSSLIAGGEQFF.